The present T cell receptor (beta chain) was sequenced within a study of kidney transplant recipient with SARS-CoV-2 infection. Germline V gene lookup returns CDR1 LNHDA and CDR2 SQIVND (reference sequence). V gave up 5 bases and J gave up 4 bases, with 17 bases separating them. The length of the CDR3 is 15 residues. This clonotype was seen many times. MiXCR was run by TCRdb on the reads, yielding one entry per CDR3 protein. Among approximately 250,000 distinct CDR3 sequences, about 30% were seen once, and the ten largest hold around 7.8%. This sequence was found in a male patient between 25 and 40 years old who had COVID-19 and was a kidney transplant recipient. Some T cells may trace back to the graft donor. The sample consisted of a blood sample, taken at baseline and between days 110 and 120 from a kidney transplant recipient. This chain uses TRBV19 with TRBJ1-1; TRBD1 might be the D (5 bases). The CDR3 sequence: CASSYSREGSTEAFF. DNA for the CDR3: TGTGCCAGTAGTTACTCCAGGGAGGGGAGCACTGAAGCTTTCTTT.